The 29 T cell receptor beta chains in this list originate from one sample, sequenced in a study of blood T cell repertoires in COVID-19. Data came from immunoSEQ multiplex PCR; TCRdb stores just in-frame clones and leaves some out. Of some 83,000 clones in the sample, about 82% are singletons; the top ten hold around 7.8%. Sequences were obtained from peripheral blood. These receptors all come from a man in his fifties or sixties with active COVID-19.

The chain employs TRBV6-4 and TRBJ1-2; D might be TRBD1 (6 bases). The CDR3 totals 15 residues. Per the germline V gene, CDR1 is MRHNA and CDR2 is SNTAGT. Deletions cut 5 bases from V and 1 base from J, with 14 bases between. The CDR3, as DNA: TGTGCCAGCAGTCTTGAGGGGGGGGTTAACTATGGCTACACCTTC. It encodes CASSLEGGVNYGYTF.

The CDR3 DNA follows: TGCGCCAGCAGCCAAGGGAGCGTCTCCTACGAGCAGTACTTC. Protein sequence: CASSQGSVSYEQYF. The chain links TRBV4-3 to TRBJ2-7; D is ambiguous. CDR1 and CDR2 from the germline V gene are LGHNA and YSLEER. V gave up 1 base and J gave up 0 bases, with 7 bases separating them. CDR3 length equals 14 residues.

This chain joins TRBV19 and TRBJ2-3; a weak D match, TRBD2 (6 bases). Germline CDR1 and CDR2: LNHDA and SQIVND (reference sequence). The CDR3 spans 17 residues. V lost 1 base to trimming and J lost 0 bases, with 14 bases between them. CDR3 amino acids: CASSIGSSGTSTDTQYF. The CDR3 DNA reads TGTGCCAGTAGTATAGGGAGTAGCGGAACTAGCACAGATACGCAGTATTTT.

V usage is TRBV12-3 or TRBV12-4 and J usage is TRBJ2-6; no clear D. Trimming shortened V by 3 bases and J by 12 bases, and 9 bases separated the two germline ends. The CDR3 runs 12 residues. CDR3 DNA: TGTGCCAGCAGTTTTGGTATGGCCGTCCTGACTTTC. It is translated as CASSFGMAVLTF.

The chain uses TRBV19 and TRBJ1-5, with D unresolved. V shed 4 bases and J shed 6 bases, with 7 bases lying between them. Germline V gives CDR1 LNHDA, CDR2 SQIVND (reference sequence). CDR3 length equals 12 residues. The CDR3 DNA reads as TGTGCCAGTAGTAACCGGGGTCAGCCCCAGCATTTT. It yields the protein CASSNRGQPQHF.

The J gene is TRBJ2-1, the V gene TRBV7-9; 11 nucleotides match TRBD2. J lost 6 bases, V lost 3 bases, and 10 bases had no gene match. Germline lookup yields CDR1 SEHNR and CDR2 FQNEAQ (reference sequence). The CDR3 has 17 residues. CDR3 protein: CASSFRGVSGRANEQFF. DNA for the CDR3: TGTGCCAGCAGCTTCCGAGGGGTTAGCGGGAGGGCCAATGAGCAGTTCTTC. Variable domain in full (rest from reference TRBV7-9 and TRBJ2-1): DTGVSQNPRHKITKRGQNVTFRCDPISEHNRLYWYRQTLGQGPEFLTYFQNEAQLEKSRLLSDRFSAERPKGSFSTLEIQRTEQGDSAMYLCASSFRGVSGRANEQFFGPGTRLTVL.

The chain combines TRBV6-5 with TRBJ2-5; the match to TRBD1 covers 7 bases. The ends lost 4 bases at V and 2 bases at J; junction bases unmatched: 10. In germline, CDR1 is MNHEY, CDR2 SVGAGI. CDR3 length equals 16 residues. The CDR3 here is CASSSRQGLPQETQYF. The CDR3 DNA reads as TGTGCCAGCAGTTCAAGACAGGGCCTCCCACAAGAGACCCAGTACTTC.

The chain combines TRBV2 with TRBJ2-3; D might be TRBD1 (6 bases). From germline, CDR1 is SNHLY and CDR2 FYNNEI. The CDR3 extends over 15 amino acids. The V gene lost 5 bases and the J gene lost 3 bases, with 15 bases spanning the gap. This chain's CDR3 is CASSQTGWPTDTQYF. The CDR3 DNA reads as TGTGCCAGCAGTCAAACAGGGTGGCCGACAGATACGCAGTATTTT.

Turning to this clone: It may be a read error: a sequence one base away is much more abundant. The rearrangement uses TRBV6-2 or TRBV6-3 and TRBJ2-3; tentative D call: TRBD2 (5 bases). There are 11 residues in the CDR3. Deletions cut 5 bases from V and 6 bases from J, with 6 bases between. CDR1 and CDR2 from the germline V gene are MNHEY and SVGEGT. The CDR3 DNA sequence: TGTGCCAGCAGTGGCGGGGATACGCAGTATTTT. This codes for CASSGGDTQYF.

The J gene is TRBJ2-1, the V gene TRBV7-2; D is perhaps TRBD2 (6 bases). Trimming took off 2 bases at V and 2 bases at J, with 16 bases between the two ends. CDR3 length: 17 amino acids. Germline V gene data show CDR1 as SGHTA and CDR2 as FQGNSA. DNA of the CDR3: TGTGCCAGCAGCTTATTCGGGGGATCGGGTGCCTACAATGAGCAGTTCTTC. It yields the protein CASSLFGGSGAYNEQFF.

The chain employs TRBV27 and TRBJ1-4; D may be TRBD1 (6 bases). With 4 bases removed from V and 3 bases from J, the gap between germline ends came to 9 bases. This CDR3 has 14 residues. CDR1 MNHEY and CDR2 SMNVEV come from the germline V gene (reference sequence). The CDR3 region is CASSSDRANEKLFF. CDR3 sequence (DNA): TGTGCCAGCAGTTCGGACAGAGCTAATGAAAAACTGTTTTTT.

This chain joins TRBV28 and TRBJ2-1, with 11 bases fitting TRBD2. V shed 2 bases, J shed 2 bases, and the junction held 11 bases outside the gene matches. The length of the CDR3 is 19 residues. Looked up from germline, CDR1 is MDHEN and CDR2 is SYDVKM. The CDR3 here is CASSLPLRTSGWTYNEQFF. The CDR3 region has the DNA TGTGCCAGCAGTTTACCCCTTCGGACTAGCGGGTGGACCTACAATGAGCAGTTCTTC.

V is TRBV11-2 and J is TRBJ1-6; weak D call: TRBD1 (6 bases). The CDR3 totals 16 residues. Germline CDR1 reads SGHAT; CDR2 reads FQNNGV. V gave up 7 bases and J gave up 7 bases, with 20 bases separating them. As DNA, the CDR3 is TGTGCCAGCACCAGACTCGGCCAGGGGACCAATTCACCCCTCCACTTT. Its translation is CASTRLGQGTNSPLHF.

This rearrangement joins TRBV28 to TRBJ2-3, with 8 bases fitting TRBD1. The CDR3 extends over 19 amino acids. CDR1 is MDHEN, CDR2 SYDVKM, per germline. J was trimmed by 0 bases and V by 8 bases; bases with no gene match: 19. CDR3 amino acids: CASHRQGTVPFPSTDTQYF. As DNA, the CDR3 is TGTGCCAGCCATCGACAGGGGACGGTCCCTTTCCCTAGCACAGATACGCAGTATTTT.

The chain carries TRBV3-1 (or the pseudogene TRBV3-2) and TRBJ2-3; TRBD1 might be the D (7 bases). The CDR3 is 18 amino acids. V was clipped by 1 base and J by 6 bases, with 23 bases between them. The germline gives CDR1 LGHDT, CDR2 YNNKEL (reference sequence). The CDR3 DNA is TGTGCCAGCAGCCAAGCGACTAGTAGGGGGCGGATTTTGGATACGCAGTATTTT. Translating gives CASSQATSRGRILDTQYF.

V is TRBV5-1 and J is TRBJ2-7, with TRBD1 as a possible D gene (7 bases). Trimming pared 1 base from V and 2 bases from J, leaving 13 bases between. The CDR3 spans 15 residues. Germline V gives CDR1 SGHRS, CDR2 YFSETQ. The CDR3 sequence is CASSLRAGQTYEQYF. In DNA, the CDR3 is TGCGCCAGCAGCTTGCGCGCGGGACAGACCTACGAGCAGTACTTC.

This clone was counted once. The chain combines TRBV6-5 with TRBJ2-5; maybe TRBD1 (6 bases). This CDR3 spans 13 amino acids. Germline CDR1 is MNHEY and CDR2 is SVGAGI. V lost 4 bases, J lost 4 bases, and 10 bases lay in between. CDR3 nucleotide sequence: TGTGCCAGCAGTTTAGGGGGTAGAGAGACCCAGTACTTC. Amino acid sequence: CASSLGGRETQYF.

The V and J genes are TRBV14 and TRBJ1-1; a weak D match, TRBD1 (5 bases). The CDR3 length is 12 residues. The V and J ends lost 4 bases and 4 bases respectively, with 7 bases between them. Germline V gene lookup returns CDR1 SGHDN and CDR2 FVKESK. CDR3 DNA sequence: TGTGCCAGCAGCCCCCAGGGCACTGAAGCTTTCTTT. Residues: CASSPQGTEAFF.

J is TRBJ2-7 and V is TRBV28, with 7 bases aligning to TRBD1. This CDR3 comprises 12 residues. V dropped 10 bases and J dropped 1; count of bases not matched to a gene: 4. Germline V lookup: CDR1 MDHEN, CDR2 SYDVKM. DNA of the CDR3: TGTGCCACCAGGGACAGATCCTACGAGCAGTACTTC. Translation: CATRDRSYEQYF.

The rearrangement joins TRBV10-3 to TRBJ2-7; TRBD1 is a possible D gene (5 bases). V gave up 2 bases and J gave up 2 bases, with 13 bases separating them. This CDR3 region has 15 residues. Germline CDR1 reads ENHRY; CDR2 reads SYGVKD. The DNA of the CDR3 is TGTGCCATCAGTGAGACAGAGCAGGGAACCTACGAGCAGTACTTC. Its translation: CAISETEQGTYEQYF.

By its share, this clone is medium-sized. This rearrangement joins TRBV27 to TRBJ2-3; perhaps TRBD2 as D (6 bases). The CDR3 runs 14 residues. Trimming stripped 5 bases from V and 0 bases from J, with 9 bases between. Germline CDR1 is MNHEY and CDR2 is SMNVEV (reference sequence). The CDR3 sequence: CASSTSSSTDTQYF. CDR3 DNA: TGTGCCAGCAGTACTAGCTCAAGCACAGATACGCAGTATTTT.

The V call is TRBV15, the J call TRBJ1-1, with 8 bases aligning to TRBD1. The germline V gene has CDR1 LNHNV and CDR2 YYDKDF (reference sequence). The CDR3 sequence is 13 residues long. Trimming took 9 bases from V and 6 from J; bases not matched to a gene: 9. For the CDR3, the DNA is TGTGCCACTGCGGACAGGGTGTGGGCTGAAGCTTTCTTT. The encoded protein is CATADRVWAEAFF. Complete variable domain (other parts from reference TRBV15 and TRBJ1-1): DAMVIQNPRYQVTQFGKPVTLSCSQTLNHNVMYWYQQKSSQAPKLLFHYYDKDFNNEADTPDNFQSRRPNTSFCFLDIRSPGLGDTAMYLCATADRVWAEAFFGQGTRLTVV.

This sequence joins TRBV5-1 and TRBJ2-5; perhaps TRBD2 as D (6 bases). The CDR3 sequence is 14 residues long. CDR1 and CDR2 (germline): SGHRS, YFSETQ. With 1 base removed from V and 4 bases from J, the gap between germline ends came to 11 bases. The CDR3 loop is CASSLNGGRETQYF. CDR3 sequence (DNA): TGCGCCAGCAGCTTGAACGGGGGTCGAGAGACCCAGTACTTC.

This clone was recorded a few times. The chain couples TRBV11-2 to TRBJ2-7, with a weak D call TRBD2 (6 bases). V dropped 5 bases and J dropped 2 bases, with 16 bases sitting between them. The V gene's germline CDR1 is SGHAT and CDR2 FQNNGV. The CDR3 covers 15 residues. CDR3 DNA sequence: TGTGCCAGCAGCCCGGGACGGAGGGTGACCTACGAGCAGTACTTC. As protein: CASSPGRRVTYEQYF.

This sequence joins TRBV5-1 and TRBJ2-3; D might be TRBD1 (6 bases). Germline loops: CDR1 SGHRS, CDR2 YFSETQ. The CDR3 totals 16 residues. Between the trimmed V and J ends, which lost 7 bases and 2 bases, there was a span of 20 bases. The CDR3 sequence: CASSRQVDDLTDTQYF. The CDR3 DNA sequence: TGCGCCAGCTCGAGACAGGTTGATGACCTCACAGATACGCAGTATTTT.

This clone has just a few counts. The chain is built from TRBV27 and TRBJ1-5; D is possibly TRBD1 (6 bases). CDR1 MNHEY and CDR2 SMNVEV come from the germline V gene (reference sequence). The CDR3 loop spans 13 amino acids. With 6 bases removed from V and 5 bases from J, the gap between germline ends came to 11 bases. CDR3 nucleotides: TGTGCCAGCAGCCTACAGGGAGATCAGCCCCAGCATTTT. Residues: CASSLQGDQPQHF.

V usage is TRBV5-1 and J usage is TRBJ1-1; weak D call: TRBD1 (6 bases). The germline CDR1 and CDR2 sequences are SGHRS and YFSETQ. V was trimmed by 0 bases and J by 0 bases, leaving 15 bases between them. The CDR3 is made up of 17 amino acids. The CDR3 DNA reads TGCGCCAGCAGCTTGGGACAGACAGGAAGGATGAACACTGAAGCTTTCTTT. This encodes CASSLGQTGRMNTEAFF. Full variable domain (outside the CDR3, taken from reference TRBV5-1 and TRBJ1-1): KAGVTQTPRYLIKTRGQQVTLSCSPISGHRSVSWYQQTPGQGLQFLFEYFSETQRNKGNFPGRFSGRQFSNSRSEMNVSTLELGDSALYLCASSLGQTGRMNTEAFFGQGTRLTVV.

This chain connects TRBV6-2 or TRBV6-3 to TRBJ1-1; 9 nucleotides line up with TRBD1. J gave up 5 bases and V 5 bases, and 15 bases lay outside the gene matches. Looked up from germline, CDR1 is MNHEY and CDR2 is SVGEGT. The CDR3 is 17 amino acids. CDR3 nucleotides: TGTGCCAGCAGTCCCCAAGAAGGACAGGGGACGAAGACTGAAGCTTTCTTT. It translates to CASSPQEGQGTKTEAFF.

This clone is a singleton in its sample. This chain uses TRBV9 with TRBJ2-3, with a possible D match to TRBD2 (6 bases). Germline assignment: CDR1 SGDLS and CDR2 YYNGEE. The length of the CDR3 is 15 residues. V was shortened by 1 base and J by 6 bases, with 15 bases between the two germline ends. The CDR3 nucleotides read TGTGCCAGCAGCGTATTTGGAGGGAGGAAGGATACGCAGTATTTT. Protein: CASSVFGGRKDTQYF. The whole variable domain, filled in from reference TRBV9 and TRBJ2-3, reads DSGVTQTPKHLITATGQRVTLRCSPRSGDLSVYWYQQSLDQGLQFLIQYYNGEERAKGNILERFSAQQFPDLHSELNLSSLELGDSALYFCASSVFGGRKDTQYFGPGTRLTVL.